The next 24 T cell receptor beta chains were all read from a single sample in a study of cytomegalovirus exposure and HLA in healthy donors. PCR used 60 Vbeta primers and 13 Jbeta primers. Measured with immunoSEQ multiplex PCR; TCRdb has only the in-frame clones, and not every one. The repertoire holds about 190,000 clones, with about 81% as singletons. The sample was PBMCs. The receptor set was obtained from a man aged 30 to 45 in good health and CMV-seropositive.

This clone was observed once. The J gene is TRBJ2-3, the V gene TRBV5-4, with D perhaps TRBD2 (5 bases). The CDR3 spans 13 residues. V lost 1 base, J lost 5 bases, and 8 bases lay in between. Germline V gene lookup returns CDR1 SGHNT and CDR2 YYREEE (reference sequence). DNA for the CDR3: TGTGCCAGCAGCTTGCGGGATCTAGATACGCAGTATTTT. Encoded protein: CASSLRDLDTQYF. The full variable domain, in which reference TRBV5-4 and TRBJ2-3 provide the parts outside the CDR3, is ETGVTQSPTHLIKTRGQQVTLRCSSQSGHNTVSWYQQALGQGPQFIFQYYREEENGRGNFPPRFSGLQFPNYSSELNVNALELDDSALYLCASSLRDLDTQYFGPGTRLTVL.

This clone was picked up a small number of times. The genes are TRBV7-9 and TRBJ2-5, with 8 bases matching TRBD1. The CDR3 consists of 14 residues. The V gene end was trimmed by 5 bases and the J gene end by 5 bases; junction bases not matched to a gene: 7. The V gene's germline CDR1 is SEHNR and CDR2 FQNEAQ (reference sequence). The CDR3 region is CASSTGQGLETQYF. The CDR3 nucleotides read TGTGCCAGCAGCACCGGACAGGGCTTGGAGACCCAGTACTTC.

The chain has TRBV21-1 and TRBJ2-4; the table gives TRBD2 as D, unverified against the DNA. TRBV21-1 is reported as a pseudogene. The CDR3 spans 18 residues. CDR3 sequence: CASSKGCRGGVAKNIQYF. The CDR3 region has the DNA TGTGCCAGCAGCAAAGGTTGTAGGGGAGGGGTAGCCAAAAACATTCAGTACTTC.

Details on this clone: Possible read error: a much larger clone is one base away. The V call is TRBV5-4, the J call TRBJ1-1; D not resolved. The CDR3 is made up of 12 amino acids. Germline V gives CDR1 SGHNT, CDR2 YYREEE (reference sequence). Trimming shortened V by 4 bases and J by 0 bases, and 4 bases separated the two germline ends. In nucleotides, the CDR3 is TGTGCCAGCAGCCCCTTGAACACTGAAGCTTTCTTT. Protein sequence: CASSPLNTEAFF.

The sample holds a few counts of this clone. The chain employs TRBV5-6 and TRBJ2-7; D gene uncertain. Germline CDR1 reads SGHDT; CDR2 reads YYEEEE. The CDR3 consists of 13 residues. Trimming shortened V by 2 bases and J by 3 bases, and 9 bases separated the two germline ends. The CDR3 spells CASSFPGFYEQYF. CDR3 sequence (DNA): TGTGCCAGCAGCTTCCCAGGCTTCTACGAGCAGTACTTC.

The genes are TRBV23-1 and TRBJ2-2; 7 positions match TRBD2. TRBV23-1 is sorted into the ORF group, with uncertain function. V gave up 3 bases and J gave up 7 bases; unmatched junction bases: 17. The CDR3 runs 18 residues. The CDR3 region has the DNA TGCGCCAGCAGTCATACCCTCCGAGCGGGGCCGGCGGGCGGGGAGCTGTTTTTT. Its translation: CASSHTLRAGPAGGELFF.

The gene calls are TRBV5-1 and TRBJ2-7, with 9 bases matching TRBD1. J was trimmed by 3 bases and V by 4 bases; bases with no gene match: 2. The CDR3 runs 13 residues. The germline V gene has CDR1 SGHRS and CDR2 YFSETQ. The CDR3 DNA follows: TGCGCCAGCAGCACGGGACAGGGCTACGAGCAGTACTTC. As protein: CASSTGQGYEQYF. The complete variable domain, with remaining parts taken from reference TRBV5-1 and TRBJ2-7, reads KAGVTQTPRYLIKTRGQQVTLSCSPISGHRSVSWYQQTPGQGLQFLFEYFSETQRNKGNFPGRFSGRQFSNSRSEMNVSTLELGDSALYLCASSTGQGYEQYFGPGTRLTVT.

The rearrangement joins TRBV4-1 to TRBJ1-4; weak D call: TRBD1 (6 bases). This CDR3 comprises 14 residues. Germline V gives CDR1 MGHRA, CDR2 YSYEKL. Deletions cut 6 bases from V and 3 bases from J, with 11 bases between. The CDR3 here is CASRAGTPNEKLFF. In nucleotides, the CDR3 is TGCGCCAGCAGGGCCGGGACACCTAATGAAAAACTGTTTTTT.

The rearrangement joins TRBV25-1 to TRBJ2-1; D not certain. From germline, CDR1 is MGHDK and CDR2 SYGVNS. The CDR3 loop spans 11 amino acids. V was cut by 6 bases and J by 4 bases, with 4 bases left in between. For the CDR3, the DNA is TGTGCCAGCAGCGGGTACAATGAGCAGTTCTTC. It encodes CASSGYNEQFF.

The rearrangement links TRBV18 to TRBJ1-2; D may be TRBD1 (5 bases). The length of the CDR3 is 13 residues. CDR1 is KGHSH and CDR2 is LQKENI in the germline V gene. Deletions cut 2 bases from V and 6 bases from J, with 10 bases between. The CDR3 region is CASSPGQGDGYTF. The CDR3 coding sequence is TGTGCCAGCTCACCAGGGCAGGGTGATGGCTACACCTTC.

This clone was detected a few times. The rearrangement joins TRBV6-1 to TRBJ2-7, with TRBD2 identical over 7 bases. There are 14 residues in the CDR3. Germline values: CDR1 MNHNS, CDR2 SASEGT. J gave up 4 bases and V 3 bases, and 6 bases lay outside the gene matches. The CDR3 here is CASSEGTIRYEQYF. CDR3 sequence (DNA): TGTGCCAGCAGTGAGGGGACTATCCGATACGAGCAGTACTTC.

This chain connects TRBV28 to TRBJ2-2; TRBD1 is a possible D gene (6 bases). This CDR3 spans 14 amino acids. Germline CDR1 and CDR2: MDHEN and SYDVKM. Trimming shortened V by 7 bases and J by 5 bases, and 14 bases separated the two germline ends. The CDR3 coding sequence is TGTGCCAGCAATACACAGGGTATTACCGGGGAGCTGTTTTTT. The encoded protein is CASNTQGITGELFF.

The J gene is TRBJ2-7, the V gene TRBV4-2, with 11 bases fitting TRBD2. Germline V gene lookup returns CDR1 LGHNA and CDR2 YNFKEQ. The CDR3 runs to 15 residues. J gave up 6 bases and V 1 base, and 5 bases lay outside the gene matches. CDR3 in amino acids: CASSQVTSGSGEQYF. The CDR3 bases are TGTGCCAGCAGCCAAGTTACTAGCGGGAGTGGCGAGCAGTACTTC.

The chain employs TRBV2 and TRBJ1-5; D is perhaps TRBD1 (5 bases). This CDR3 is built from 14 residues. Germline V lookup: CDR1 SNHLY, CDR2 FYNNEI. V lost 2 bases, J lost 7 bases, and 12 bases lay in between. CDR3 protein: CASSENQGSQPQHF. CDR3 DNA sequence: TGTGCCAGCAGTGAAAATCAGGGAAGCCAGCCCCAGCATTTT. The whole variable domain, remainder taken from reference TRBV2 and TRBJ1-5, is EPEVTQTPSHQVTQMGQEVILRCVPISNHLYFYWYRQILGQKVEFLVSFYNNEISEKSEIFDDQFSVERPDGSNFTLKIRSTKLEDSAMYFCASSENQGSQPQHFGDGTRLSIL.

This chain connects TRBV5-1 to TRBJ2-1, with 7 bases fitting TRBD1. CDR1 and CDR2 (germline): SGHRS, YFSETQ. The CDR3 totals 16 residues. V lost 2 bases and J lost 3; bases outside the gene matches: 8. CDR3 sequence (DNA): TGCGCCAGCAGCTTTACCACAGGGGCCGTCTACAATGAGCAGTTCTTC. Residues: CASSFTTGAVYNEQFF. Together with reference TRBV5-1 and TRBJ2-1, the CDR3 gives the full variable domain: KAGVTQTPRYLIKTRGQQVTLSCSPISGHRSVSWYQQTPGQGLQFLFEYFSETQRNKGNFPGRFSGRQFSNSRSEMNVSTLELGDSALYLCASSFTTGAVYNEQFFGPGTRLTVL.

The chain's CDR3 is CASSLGRADEQYF. The CDR3 DNA reads TGTGCCAGCAGCTTAGGGAGGGCCGACGAGCAGTACTTC. This sequence joins TRBV7-2 and TRBJ2-7; maybe TRBD2 (6 bases). Deletions cut 1 base from V and 5 bases from J, with 9 bases between. Germline V gene lookup returns CDR1 SGHTA and CDR2 FQGNSA. The CDR3 runs 13 residues.

V gene TRBV6-5 combines with J gene TRBJ2-2; TRBD2 agrees at 12 bases. There are 15 residues in the CDR3. V shed 6 bases, J shed 5 bases, and the junction held 4 bases outside the gene matches. Germline V gene data show CDR1 as MNHEY and CDR2 as SVGAGI. This CDR3 is CASSKLAGGTGELFF. CDR3 DNA sequence: TGTGCCAGCAGCAAACTAGCGGGAGGAACCGGGGAGCTGTTTTTT.

The chain links TRBV6-1 to TRBJ2-7; 9 positions match TRBD1. Germline CDR1 and CDR2: MNHNS and SASEGT. V shed 11 bases, J shed 4 bases, and the junction held 12 bases outside the gene matches. CDR3 length equals 14 residues. CDR3 nucleotides: TGTGCCGGCGCGGCTAGGACAGGGGTTTACGAGCAGTACTTC. Its protein is CAGAARTGVYEQYF.

Notes on this clone: The same CDR3 also results from other DNA sequences found in this sample. V usage is TRBV14 and J usage is TRBJ1-1, with 9 bases lining up with TRBD1. Trimming cost V 1 base and J 3 bases; bases outside gene matches: 15. The CDR3 totals 19 residues. The germline V gene has CDR1 SGHDN and CDR2 FVKESK. The DNA for the CDR3 is TGTGCCAGCAGCCAAGTTCCGATTGTAGGGACAGGGTACCACACTGAAGCTTTCTTT. It encodes CASSQVPIVGTGYHTEAFF.

The chain employs TRBV5-1 and TRBJ2-3; TRBD2 is a possible D gene (6 bases). The CDR3 consists of 16 residues. CDR1 SGHRS and CDR2 YFSETQ come from the germline V gene. V lost 0 bases, J lost 0 bases, and 11 bases lay in between. CDR3 sequence: CASSLVGGTSTDTQYF. DNA of the CDR3: TGCGCCAGCAGCTTGGTAGGCGGGACCAGCACAGATACGCAGTATTTT.

The chain couples TRBV19 to TRBJ2-3, with 8 bases lining up with TRBD2. With V trimmed by 4 bases and J by 1 base, 10 bases remained unmatched. The germline V gene encodes CDR1 LNHDA and CDR2 SQIVND (reference sequence). The CDR3 has 17 residues. This CDR3 is CASSTDPGGPGTDTQYF. CDR3 nucleotides: TGTGCCAGTAGTACCGACCCGGGGGGGCCGGGCACAGATACGCAGTATTTT.

This chain links TRBV11-2 with TRBJ1-5; a weak D match, TRBD1 (6 bases). In germline, CDR1 is SGHAT, CDR2 FQNNGV. The CDR3 totals 12 residues. Trimming took 1 base from V and 13 from J, leaving 11 bases between them. The CDR3 sequence: CASSLAGGGQHF. DNA of the CDR3: TGTGCCAGCAGCTTAGCGGGGGGCGGACAGCATTTT. The entire variable domain, with the rest obtained from reference TRBV11-2 and TRBJ1-5, is as follows: EAGVAQSPRYKIIEKRQSVAFWCNPISGHATLYWYQQILGQGPKLLIQFQNNGVVDDSQLPKDRFSAERLKGVDSTLKIQPAKLEDSAVYLCASSLAGGGQHFGDGTRLSIL.

The rearrangement links TRBV4-3 to TRBJ1-2, with D tentatively TRBD1 (6 bases). The CDR3 length is 15 residues. The germline V gene has CDR1 LGHNA and CDR2 YSLEER. Between the trimmed V and J ends, which lost 0 bases and 4 bases, there was a span of 12 bases. The CDR3 sequence: CASSQDAGALYGYTF. CDR3 in DNA: TGCGCCAGCAGCCAAGACGCAGGGGCGCTCTATGGCTACACCTTC.

In DNA, the CDR3 is TGTGCCAGCAGCGCCCTCGGGGGCACAGATACGCAGTATTTT. Its protein is CASSALGGTDTQYF. The chain combines TRBV7-2 with TRBJ2-3, with D perhaps matching TRBD2 (5 bases). This CDR3 has 14 amino acids. In germline, CDR1 is SGHTA, CDR2 FQGNSA. V dropped 5 bases and J dropped 1 base, with 10 bases sitting between them.